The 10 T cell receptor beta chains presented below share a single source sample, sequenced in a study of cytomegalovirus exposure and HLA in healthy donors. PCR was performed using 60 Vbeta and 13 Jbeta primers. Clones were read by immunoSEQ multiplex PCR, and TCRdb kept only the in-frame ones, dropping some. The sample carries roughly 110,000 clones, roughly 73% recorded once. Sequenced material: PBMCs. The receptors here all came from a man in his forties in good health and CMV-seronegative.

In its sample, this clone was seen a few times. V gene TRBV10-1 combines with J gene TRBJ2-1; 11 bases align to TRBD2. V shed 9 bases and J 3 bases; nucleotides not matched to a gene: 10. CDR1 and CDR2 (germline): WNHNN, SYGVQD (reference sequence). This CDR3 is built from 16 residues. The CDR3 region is CASPCSGGDCYNEQFF. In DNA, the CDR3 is TGCGCCAGTCCGTGTAGCGGGGGGGATTGCTACAATGAGCAGTTCTTC.

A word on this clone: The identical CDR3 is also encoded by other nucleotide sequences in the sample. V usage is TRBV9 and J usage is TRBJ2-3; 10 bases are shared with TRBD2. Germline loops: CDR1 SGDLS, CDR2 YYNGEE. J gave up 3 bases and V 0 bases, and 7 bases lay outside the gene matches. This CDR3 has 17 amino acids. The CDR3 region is CASSVGASGGGTDTQYF. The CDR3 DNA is TGTGCCAGCAGCGTAGGCGCAAGCGGGGGGGGTACAGATACGCAGTATTTT.

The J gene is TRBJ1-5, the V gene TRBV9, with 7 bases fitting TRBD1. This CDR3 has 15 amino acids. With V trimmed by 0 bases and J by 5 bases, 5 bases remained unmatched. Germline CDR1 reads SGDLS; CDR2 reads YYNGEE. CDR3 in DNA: TGTGCCAGCAGCGTAGATGGGACAGAGCATCAGCCCCAGCATTTT. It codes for CASSVDGTEHQPQHF. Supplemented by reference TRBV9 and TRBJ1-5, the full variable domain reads DSGVTQTPKHLITATGQRVTLRCSPRSGDLSVYWYQQSLDQGLQFLIQYYNGEERAKGNILERFSAQQFPDLHSELNLSSLELGDSALYFCASSVDGTEHQPQHFGDGTRLSIL.

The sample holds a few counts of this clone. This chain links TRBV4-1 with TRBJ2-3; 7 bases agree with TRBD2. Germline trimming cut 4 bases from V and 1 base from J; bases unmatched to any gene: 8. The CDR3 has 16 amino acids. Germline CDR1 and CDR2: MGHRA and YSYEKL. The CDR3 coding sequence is TGCGCCAGCAGCCCCGCTGCGGCGGGGGGCACAGATACGCAGTATTTT. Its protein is CASSPAAAGGTDTQYF.

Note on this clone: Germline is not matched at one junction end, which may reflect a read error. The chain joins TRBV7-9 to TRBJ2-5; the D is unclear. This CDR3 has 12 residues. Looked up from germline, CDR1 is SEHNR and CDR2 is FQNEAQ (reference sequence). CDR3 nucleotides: TGTGCCGGCAGCTCAGAGAGGGAGACCCAGTACTTC. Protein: CAGSSERETQYF.

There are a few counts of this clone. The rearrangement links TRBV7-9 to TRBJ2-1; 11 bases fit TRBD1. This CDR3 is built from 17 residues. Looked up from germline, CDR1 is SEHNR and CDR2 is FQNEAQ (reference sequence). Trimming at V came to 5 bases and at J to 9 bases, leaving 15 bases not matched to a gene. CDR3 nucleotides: TGTGCCAGCAGCCATTTAGCGGGGACAGGGGGTAGGGGTGAGCAGTTCTTC. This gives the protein CASSHLAGTGGRGEQFF.

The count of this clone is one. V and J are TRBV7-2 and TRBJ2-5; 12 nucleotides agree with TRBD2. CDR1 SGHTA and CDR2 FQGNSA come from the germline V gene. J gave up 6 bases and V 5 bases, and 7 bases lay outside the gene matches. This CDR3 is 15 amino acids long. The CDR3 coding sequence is TGTGCCAGCAGCCCCGAGCTAGCGGGGGGGCAGACCCAGTACTTC. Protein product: CASSPELAGGQTQYF.

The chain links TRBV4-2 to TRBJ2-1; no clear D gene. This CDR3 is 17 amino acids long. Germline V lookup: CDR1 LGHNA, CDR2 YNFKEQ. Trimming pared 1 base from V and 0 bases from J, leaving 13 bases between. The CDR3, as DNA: TGTGCCAGCAGCCAAGTGGTTCAGGTTAGCTCCTACAATGAGCAGTTCTTC. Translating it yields CASSQVVQVSSYNEQFF.

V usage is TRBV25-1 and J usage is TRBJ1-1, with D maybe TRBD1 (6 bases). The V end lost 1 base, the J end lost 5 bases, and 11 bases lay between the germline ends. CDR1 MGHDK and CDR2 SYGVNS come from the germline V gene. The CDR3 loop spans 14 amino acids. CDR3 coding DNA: TGTGCCAGCAGTGAATTGGGGGCAAGGACTGAAGCTTTCTTT. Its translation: CASSELGARTEAFF.

For the CDR3, the DNA is TGTGCCAGCAGCTTGGGCAGGGCTCCCTACAATGAGCAGTTCTTC. As protein: CASSLGRAPYNEQFF. The chain recombines TRBV7-2 with TRBJ2-1, with D maybe TRBD1 (5 bases). Trimming cost V 3 bases and J 2 bases, with 11 bases left between them. Germline V lookup: CDR1 SGHTA, CDR2 FQGNSA. This CDR3 comprises 15 residues.